This T cell receptor (beta chain) was documented in a study of CD8 T cells in ankylosing spondylitis. Study observations and caveats: Disease-linked clones bore a CD8+ phenotype and were relatively rare in peripheral blood. What seemed typical of ankylosing spondylitis blood was a TCR beta motif built from roughly eight highly homologous variants. Reactive arthritis synovial fluid and blood previously showed some of these motif variants.

This clonotype was seen only once. Its antigen is unidentified. A quantitative 5'-RACE method, one with molecular barcodes, was used to make TCR beta libraries. TCRdb processed the 5' RACE reads anew with MiXCR; each CDR3 protein has one entry. Of approximately 250,000 distinct CDR3 sequences in the sample, about 30% were seen once. The sequenced sample was blood, either unsorted or a sorted T cell fraction (not recorded which). The source of this sequence is a male donor with ankylosing spondylitis or in good health (not recorded which).

CDR3 bases: TGTGCCAGCCTCCGGGACACTAATCAGCCCCAGCATTTT. It is translated as CASLRDTNQPQHF. The chain carries TRBV18 and TRBJ1-5, with a possible D match to TRBD1 (6 bases). Germline assignment: CDR1 KGHSH and CDR2 LQKENI. This CDR3 is built from 13 residues. Trimming took off 8 bases at V and 4 bases at J, with 12 bases between the two ends.